A single sample gave rise to the 9 T cell receptor beta chains below, sequenced in a study of identifying expanded T cells in peripheral blood. Measured with immunoSEQ multiplex PCR; TCRdb has only the in-frame clones, and not every one. The sample contains about 110,000 clones, roughly 91% of which appear only once. The sequenced material came from blood. These receptors were obtained from a person aged 18 to 75 in good health.

V and J are TRBV28 and TRBJ1-5, with unresolved D. The length of the CDR3 is 11 residues. V was clipped by 6 bases and J by 7 bases, with 7 bases between them. Germline V gives CDR1 MDHEN, CDR2 SYDVKM. CDR3 loop: CASSKGQPQHF. The CDR3 DNA sequence: TGTGCCAGCAGCAAAGGACAGCCCCAGCATTTT.

The gene calls are TRBV27 and TRBJ1-1; D is possibly TRBD1 (5 bases). Germline CDR1 and CDR2: MNHEY and SMNVEV (reference sequence). The V and J ends lost 1 base and 0 bases respectively, with 9 bases between them. The CDR3 covers 15 residues. CDR3 in DNA: TGTGCCAGCAGTTTATTCGGGGCGGTGAACACTGAAGCTTTCTTT. Its translation: CASSLFGAVNTEAFF.

The V and J genes are TRBV15 and TRBJ1-5, with D maybe TRBD1 (5 bases). In germline, CDR1 is LNHNV, CDR2 YYDKDF (reference sequence). There are 17 residues in the CDR3. V was cut by 5 bases and J by 2 bases, with 19 bases left in between. The CDR3 protein is CATSASRVWDGNQPQHF. The CDR3 nucleotides are TGTGCCACCAGCGCGAGCAGGGTGTGGGATGGCAATCAGCCCCAGCATTTT.

V usage is TRBV27 and J usage is TRBJ1-2; D unclear. V was cut by 2 bases and J by 0 bases, with 4 bases left in between. Germline V gene lookup returns CDR1 MNHEY and CDR2 SMNVEV (reference sequence). The CDR3 extends over 13 amino acids. The CDR3 nucleotides read TGTGCCAGCAGTTTAAACGCTAACTATGGCTACACCTTC. Translated: CASSLNANYGYTF.

This sequence joins TRBV2 and TRBJ2-7; the match to TRBD1 covers 8 bases. Losses at the gene ends were 2 bases for V and 1 base for J; bases not matched to a gene: 4. Germline V gene sequence: CDR1 SNHLY, CDR2 FYNNEI. This CDR3 has 15 amino acids. DNA for the CDR3: TGTGCCAGCAGTGAAACCACAGGGGGTTCCTACGAGCAGTACTTC. Translating gives CASSETTGGSYEQYF.

J is TRBJ2-5 and V is TRBV2, with TRBD2 identical over 7 bases. The CDR3 is made up of 13 amino acids. Germline V gene sequence: CDR1 SNHLY, CDR2 FYNNEI. The ends lost 1 base at V and 5 bases at J; junction bases unmatched: 1. Here the CDR3 DNA reads TGTGCCAGCAGTGAAGGAGCGGGGGAGACCCAGTACTTC. The encoded protein is CASSEGAGETQYF.

The chain couples TRBV18 to TRBJ2-7; the D call may be TRBD1 or TRBD2 (6 bases each). Trimming stripped 3 bases from V and 5 bases from J, with 20 bases between. Looked up from germline, CDR1 is KGHSH and CDR2 is LQKENI. The CDR3 loop spans 16 amino acids. Here the CDR3 reads CASSPDSKGGLHEQYF. Here the CDR3 DNA reads TGTGCCAGCTCACCTGATTCCAAGGGGGGTCTCCACGAGCAGTACTTC.

The genes are TRBV6-5 and TRBJ1-5; 9 nucleotides match TRBD1. Unmatched junction bases numbered 12, after V lost 5 bases and J lost 16 bases. The CDR3 runs to 13 residues. Germline CDR1 MNHEY, CDR2 SVGAGI. The CDR3: CASSPDHRGRVHF. DNA of the CDR3: TGTGCCAGCAGTCCTGATCACAGGGGGCGGGTACATTTT.

Comment on this clone: The junction differs from germline at one of its ends, possibly a read error. The chain has TRBV7-9 and TRBJ1-2, with 7 bases matching TRBD1. The CDR3 totals 14 residues. Per germline, CDR1 SEHNR and CDR2 FQNEAQ (reference sequence). The CDR3 nucleotides read TGTGCCAGCAGCTTCGTAGGGACAGCCCATGGCCACACCTTC. This codes for CASSFVGTAHGHTF.